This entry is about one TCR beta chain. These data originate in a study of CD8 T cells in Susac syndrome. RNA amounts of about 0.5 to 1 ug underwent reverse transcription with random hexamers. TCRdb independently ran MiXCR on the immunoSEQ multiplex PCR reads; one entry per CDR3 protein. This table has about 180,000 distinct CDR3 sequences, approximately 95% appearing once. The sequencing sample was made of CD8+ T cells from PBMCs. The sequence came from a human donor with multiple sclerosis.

The DNA for the CDR3 is TGTGCCAGCAGGCGATTGTCCGGGACCGCTAACTATGGCTACACCTTC. It yields the protein CASRRLSGTANYGYTF. The V and J genes are TRBV12-3 or TRBV12-4 and TRBJ1-2, with TRBD1 as a possible D gene (5 bases). Trimming removed 6 bases from V and 0 bases from J, with 17 bases in between. CDR3 length equals 16 residues.